A selection of T cell receptor beta chains follows, all from one sample in a study of T cell responses to AZD1222 COVID-19 vaccine. Profiling relied on immunoSEQ multiplex PCR, and the TCRdb table lists in-frame clones only, not all of them. This repertoire shows around 120,000 clones, 75% to 90% found once; its top ten account for roughly 2.3%. Sequencing was performed on peripheral blood, taken on day 0 of AZD1222 vaccination. Receptor source: an adult in good health. CDR3s include the opening cysteine and the closing phenylalanine or tryptophan. D genes are given only for firm matches. A row's size may be missing; if present it is once, few, many or a size class.

v_call,j_call,d_call,clone_size,cdr3_nt,cdr3_aa
TRBV7-3,TRBJ2-1,-,few,TGTGCCAGCAGCTTAACAGCGGACAATGAGCAGTTCTTC,CASSLTADNEQFF
TRBV7-8,TRBJ2-2,-,once,TGTGCCAGCAGCTTACATGGGGCCGGGGAGCTGTTTTTT,CASSLHGAGELFF
TRBV6-5,TRBJ1-5,TRBD1,-,TGTGCCAGCAGTCTGGGACAGGGGGCCAATCAGCCCCAGCATTTT,CASSLGQGANQPQHF
TRBV9,TRBJ2-1,TRBD1,-,TGTGCCAGCAGCGGGAGGACAGGGGTTCGGGAGCAGTTCTTC,CASSGRTGVREQFF
TRBV3-1/TRBV3-2,TRBJ1-1,-,once,TGTGCCAGCAGCCAAGTTGGCACTATGAACACTGAAGCTTTCTTT,CASSQVGTMNTEAFF
TRBV2,TRBJ1-2,TRBD1,-,TGTGCCAGCACCCCGACAGGGGTTGTCTATGGCTACACCTTC,CASTPTGVVYGYTF
TRBV24-1,TRBJ2-2,-,-,TGTGCCACCCAGAATGGTAGATCATACACCGGGGAGCTGTTTTTT,CATQNGRSYTGELFF
TRBV6-5,TRBJ1-2,TRBD1,-,TGTGCCAGCAGGGGGACAGTGGGCTATGGCTACACCTTC,CASRGTVGYGYTF
TRBV6-2/TRBV6-3,TRBJ2-7,-,once,TGTGCCAGCAGTTACTTAGCGGCCCCCTACGAGCAGTACTTC,CASSYLAAPYEQYF
TRBV20-1,TRBJ2-1,-,-,TGCAGTGCTAGGAGATCCGAGCAGTTCTTC,CSARRSEQFF
TRBV27,TRBJ1-5,-,-,TGTGCCAGCAGTTTATCCCAGGGTGGGTTCCAGCCCCAGCATTTT,CASSLSQGGFQPQHF
TRBV9,TRBJ1-4,TRBD1,-,TGTGCCAGCAGCGTAGAAGAGGGGACAGCAAATGAAAAACTGTTTTTT,CASSVEEGTANEKLFF
TRBV7-9,TRBJ1-3,-,-,TGTGCCAGCAGCCCAGGCAGCAACACCATATATTTT,CASSPGSNTIYF
TRBV6-5,TRBJ2-3,-,-,TGTGCCAGCAGGCCCGAGAGTCCCAGAAGAGATACGCAGTATTTT,CASRPESPRRDTQYF
TRBV28,TRBJ2-1,-,few,TGTGCCAGCAGTTTAGGCTCTTACAATGAGCAGTTCTTC,CASSLGSYNEQFF
TRBV5-1,TRBJ1-1,-,once,TGCGCCACCAGCGGCCGGCCCGGGAACACTGAAGCTTTCTTT,CATSGRPGNTEAFF
TRBV19,TRBJ2-1,TRBD1,-,TGTGCCAGTAGTCCCTGGACAGGTCACAATGAGCAGTTCTTC,CASSPWTGHNEQFF
TRBV2,TRBJ1-1,-,-,TGTGCCAGCAGGAAACCAATTACAGGGCCAACTGAAGCTTTCTTT,CASRKPITGPTEAFF
TRBV28,TRBJ1-1,-,-,TGTGCCAGCAGTTTGAGGACTGAAGCTTTCTTT,CASSLRTEAFF
TRBV29-1,TRBJ2-7,-,few,TGCAGCGGCAGGTTAGGGGCCTACGAGCAGTACTTC,CSGRLGAYEQYF
TRBV19,TRBJ1-2,TRBD1,-,TGTGCCAGTAGTATTGACAGGGGGCCGTATGGCTACACCTTC,CASSIDRGPYGYTF
TRBV10-3,TRBJ2-7,TRBD2,-,TGTGCCATCAGTGCGGGAGGGGCTAGCGGGAGTAGCGAGCAGTACTTC,CAISAGGASGSSEQYF
TRBV15,TRBJ2-5,-,-,TGTGCCACCAGCAGACCCACAGGTATCGGAGAAGAGACCCAGTACTTC,CATSRPTGIGEETQYF
TRBV18,TRBJ1-4,-,-,TGTGCCAGCTCACCGACCGCTGCAACTAATGAAAAACTGTTTTTT,CASSPTAATNEKLFF
TRBV14,TRBJ2-1,-,-,TGTGCCAGCAGCCAAGATCTAGGAAGTGAGCAGTTCTTC,CASSQDLGSEQFF
TRBV5-8,TRBJ2-5,TRBD1,-,TGTGCCAGCAGCGGGGGGACAGGGCAAGAGACCCAGTACTTC,CASSGGTGQETQYF
TRBV10-3,TRBJ2-3,TRBD2,-,TGTGCCACTGGACTAGCGGGTGGAGATACGCAGTATTTT,CATGLAGGDTQYF
TRBV19,TRBJ2-7,-,-,TGTGCCAGTAGTATAGGGTGGATCTACGAGCAGTACTTC,CASSIGWIYEQYF
TRBV2,TRBJ1-4,TRBD1,-,TGTGCCGGACGACAGGGAATGGTTGAAAAACTGTTTTTT,CAGRQGMVEKLFF